This T cell receptor beta chain appears in the sequencing data of a study of blood T cells in healthy people across ages. The authors ran a second PCR of 7 to 11 cycles using a sample-barcoded 5' primer and a J-beta primer mix. Every sample returned 2.5 million or more CDR3-containing paired-end reads. MiXCR was run by TCRdb on the 5' RACE reads, yielding one entry per CDR3 protein. The sample includes about 760,000 distinct CDR3 sequences, roughly three fifths of them seen just once. This receptor was taken from a man aged 35-49 years in good health. Sequencing input: blood.

The CDR3: CASSYVQGGYEQYF. CDR3 nucleotides: TGTGCCAGCAGTTACGTCCAAGGGGGTTACGAGCAGTACTTC. The rearrangement links TRBV6-2 or TRBV6-3 to TRBJ2-4; tentatively, D is TRBD1 (6 bases). The J call may be faulty, since TRBJ2-7 better matches the DNA end. The germline V gene has CDR1 MNHEY and CDR2 SVGEGT. This CDR3 region has 14 residues.